This T cell receptor beta chain was observed in a study of draining lymph node invasion in breast cancer (dated by TCRdb to 2018 to 2021). For the study in its entirety: Histology and cytokeratin immunohistochemistry were used to diagnose nodal metastasis, and EpCAM/CD45 flow cytometry was used to confirm the diagnosis. Each patient contributed matched non-invaded and tumor-invaded tumor-draining lymph nodes plus the primary tumor, profiled for both Treg and Tconv subsets. In a separate targeted assay, sorted memory regulatory T cells and memory conventional CD4 T cells were compared across breast cancer tissues by bulk TCR-beta CDR3 sequencing. In the separate targeted TCR sequencing, lymph nodes from five patients were covered, and primary tumors were sequenced for three of those patients. Results the study describes overall, beyond this receptor: The tumor top-100 clone tracking analysis could be carried out in only a couple of patients. According to the targeted TCR-seq data, Tregs appeared to be more clonally expanded than Tconvs in every tissue, and both subsets had lower diversity in tumor than in lymph nodes. Whether Treg conversion occurred in a given organ or whether converted Tregs recirculated between nodes and tumor could not be resolved from the data. TCRs shared between the Treg and Tconv subsets were regarded as suggesting, but not proving, a common clonal origin. Per tissue, roughly 12-22% of Treg TCRs were found to be shared with Tconvs, and this sharing was interpreted as suggesting peripheral Treg induction. Some clones from the top 100 tumor clones were found in both invaded and non-invaded nodes, which suggests recirculation between the tumor and the draining nodes.

This clonotype was recorded once. Its antigen is still unknown. Base qualities are not at hand, and no much larger clone is one base apart. A lone read is weak support. CD4+ CD45RA- CD25- cells were sorted as memory conventional CD4 T cells. Each tumor-draining lymph node was classified as non-invaded if metastatic tumor cells were absent and as invaded if metastatic tumor cells were present. T cells were pre-enriched with a Miltenyi Pan T Cell isolation kit before staining and sorting. Immunohistochemistry for estrogen receptor, progesterone receptor, HER2 and Ki-67 was used to characterize the primary tumors. Fresh surgical tissue was processed within a few hours after surgery by cutting into small fragments. Tissue fragments were enzymatically digested with Liberase TL plus DNase for 20 to 25 minutes and were then filtered through a 40-micrometer strainer. Sorting used a BD FACS Aria II with 98-99% purity, after DAPI live/dead staining. Sorted cells were lysed in TCL buffer and RNA was purified with a Norgen Single Cell RNA purification kit including DNase treatment.

The library was made by bulk RNA-seq. Sequencer: Illumina HiSeq 2500. The authors' pipeline ran thus. CDR3 sequences in the separate targeted TCR-seq dataset were extracted from raw reads and quantified using MiXCR version 2.1.5 with default parameters. The separate targeted TCR-seq dataset defined each TCR-beta clone by its combination of V gene, J gene and CDR3 sequence. The separate targeted TCR-seq dataset was filtered by first dropping clones with fewer than three counts and then keeping only the 90% most strongly expressed clones in each sample. In the separate targeted TCR-seq dataset, Treg-Tconv overlap was computed as shared clones divided by total Treg clones per tissue, times 100. Starting from the raw public reads, TCRdb applied fastp trimming at Q25, assembled clones with MiXCR and retained in-frame beta chains. Each CDR3 protein gets just one entry, which takes the most common genes and DNA from the rows behind it. The V and J calls were determined by TCRdb, not by the authors. The sample table records 2,500 to 3,000 distinct CDR3 sequences; approximately 80% of these occur just once. The ten largest clones add up to roughly 9.7% of the sample.

The cysteine opens and the phenylalanine closes a CDR3 of 14 amino acids. The CDR3 DNA has 42 bases and is translated from base 1. CDR1 and CDR2, per the germline V gene, are SGDLS and YYNGEE. At the junction V is shortened by 0 bases and J by 1 base, with 6 bases in between. The sample consisted of sorted memory CD4+ effector T cells from a lymph node. In light of the paper, this sample's cell subset or site label describes: CD45RA-negative sorted CD4+ T cells (memory Tconv or effector/memory Treg). The rearrangement joined TRBV9 to TRBJ2-3; the D gene identity is not certain. This TCR was recovered from a female donor with luminal breast cancer. CDR3 protein: CASSVEARTDTQYF. Read as DNA, the sequence is TGTGCCAGCAGCGTAGAGGCGCGCACAGATACGCAGTATTTT.